The 12 T cell receptor beta chains below all came from one sample that was sequenced in a study of blood T cells in healthy people across ages. With a J-beta primer mix and a sample-barcoded 5' primer, a second PCR ran roughly 6 to 12 cycles. From the 5' RACE reads, TCRdb called clonotypes with MiXCR, one entry per CDR3 protein. The sample has around 1,800,000 distinct CDR3 sequences; about two fifths are singletons. The sequenced material came from blood. The receptors derive from a human donor in good health.

CDR3 sequence: CASSLASGTYGYTF. CDR3 sequence (DNA): TGCGCCAGCAGCTTGGCCTCGGGTACCTATGGCTACACCTTC. This rearrangement joins TRBV5-1 to TRBJ1-2; D gene uncertain. The CDR3 runs to 14 residues. The ends were cut back, 0 bases at V and 4 bases at J, with 10 bases in the middle. The germline CDR1 and CDR2 sequences are SGHRS and YFSETQ.

This clonotype appeared a few times. The rearrangement uses TRBV7-6 and TRBJ2-5; the match to TRBD1 covers 9 bases. J was trimmed by 1 base and V by 4 bases; bases with no gene match: 7. The CDR3 length is 16 residues. CDR1 is SGHVS and CDR2 is FNYEAQ in the germline V gene. The DNA for the CDR3 is TGTGCCAGCAGCTCAGGACAGGGGCCTTTCCAAGAGACCCAGTACTTC. As protein: CASSSGQGPFQETQYF.

This clonotype was observed a few times. This chain connects TRBV4-2 to TRBJ2-3; 8 bases agree with TRBD2. This CDR3 has 16 residues. Germline lookup yields CDR1 LGHNA and CDR2 YNFKEQ. With 0 bases clipped from V and 5 bases from J, the junction kept 7 bases outside the gene matches. The CDR3, as DNA: TGTGCCAGCAGCCAAGAAAGCGGGGGTGGGGTAGATACGCAGTATTTT. Encoded protein: CASSQESGGGVDTQYF.

This clonotype is a singleton in its sample. The V call is TRBV5-1, the J call TRBJ1-6; perhaps TRBD1 as D (6 bases). This CDR3 spans 16 amino acids. In germline, CDR1 is SGHRS, CDR2 YFSETQ. Trimming stripped 6 bases from V and 15 bases from J, with 28 bases between. CDR3 protein: CASNLGAGGERNILHF. The DNA of the CDR3 is TGCGCCAGCAACTTAGGCGCGGGGGGCGAAAGGAATATCCTCCACTTT.

The rearrangement links TRBV28 to TRBJ2-5; 8 nucleotides align to TRBD2. The CDR3 totals 15 residues. Trimming cost V 2 bases and J 5 bases; bases outside gene matches: 7. Germline V gives CDR1 MDHEN, CDR2 SYDVKM. CDR3 nucleotide sequence: TGTGCCAGCAGTTTAGGGACTAGGGTTCGGGAGACCCAGTACTTC. This sequence encodes CASSLGTRVRETQYF.

CDR3 loop: CASSPAGGSEQYF. The CDR3 nucleotides read TGTGCCAGCTCACCAGCTGGAGGTAGCGAGCAGTACTTC. The gene calls are TRBV18 and TRBJ2-4; tentatively, D is TRBD2 (5 bases). The J call may be faulty, since TRBJ2-7 better matches the DNA end. CDR3 length: 13 amino acids. Germline V gives CDR1 KGHSH, CDR2 LQKENI.

This sequence joins TRBV29-1 and TRBJ2-2, with D possibly matching TRBD1 (5 bases). The CDR3 is made up of 14 amino acids. V was cut by 1 base and J by 7 bases, with 13 bases left in between. Germline CDR1 reads SQVTM; CDR2 reads ANQGSEA. Here the CDR3 DNA reads TGCAGCGTTGAAGCCCAGGGTATTAACGGGGAGCTGTTTTTT. This sequence encodes CSVEAQGINGELFF.

This clonotype came up a few times. The rearrangement uses TRBV7-2 and TRBJ1-6, with TRBD1 identical over 7 bases. Germline CDR1 reads SGHTA; CDR2 reads FQGNSA. Losses at the gene ends were 5 bases for V and 10 bases for J; bases not matched to a gene: 8. The CDR3 runs to 14 residues. This CDR3 is CASSPTGRESPLHF. The CDR3, as DNA: TGTGCCAGCAGCCCGACAGGGAGAGAGTCACCCCTCCACTTT.

This clonotype was seen only once. The gene calls are TRBV7-8 and TRBJ2-2; tentatively, D is TRBD2 (6 bases). The CDR3 covers 18 residues. Trimming took off 8 bases at V and 3 bases at J, with 25 bases between the two ends. Germline V gives CDR1 SGHVS, CDR2 FQNEAQ. The CDR3 DNA reads TGTGCCAGCCCCCTAGAGGGGCCAGGTACGGGGGACACCGGGGAGCTGTTTTTT. This sequence encodes CASPLEGPGTGDTGELFF.

Of note for this clonotype: The junction and the germline gene differ at one end; a read error may be behind it. In DNA form, the CDR3 reads TGTGCCAGCAGCCGCGCATGGGGGGCGGACTATGGCCACACCTTC. Its translation is CASSRAWGADYGHTF. The chain has TRBV7-2 and TRBJ1-2; a weak D match, TRBD1 (6 bases). Germline V gives CDR1 SGHTA, CDR2 FQGNSA. The length of the CDR3 is 15 residues. Using reference TRBV7-2 and TRBJ1-2 for the parts outside the CDR3, the full variable domain is GAGVSQSPSNKVTEKGKDVELRCDPISGHTALYWYRQSLGQGLEFLIYFQGNSAPDKSGLPSDRFSAERTGGSVSTLTIQRTQQEDSAVYLCASSRAWGADYGHTFGSGTRLTVV.

J is TRBJ2-6 and V is TRBV9; D is uncertain. Germline loops: CDR1 SGDLS, CDR2 YYNGEE. Between the trimmed V and J ends, which lost 7 bases and 2 bases, there was a span of 7 bases. CDR3 length equals 13 residues. CDR3 in amino acids: CASDGAGANVLTF. In DNA form, the CDR3 reads TGTGCCAGCGATGGAGCTGGGGCCAACGTCCTGACTTTC.

V is TRBV10-3 and J is TRBJ2-4, with a weak D call TRBD2 (6 bases). Germline V CDR1 and CDR2: ENHRY, SYGVKD. The V end was cut by 2 bases, the J end by 13 bases, with 15 bases between. The CDR3 loop spans 13 amino acids. CDR3 nucleotide sequence: TGTGCCATCAGTGAGATCGGGAGCAATGAGCAGTACTTC. It codes for CAISEIGSNEQYF.